Listed below are T cell receptor beta chains from one sample, sequenced in a study of shared T cell receptors in the human thymus. TCRdb's copy holds only in-frame clones and misses some; the assay was immunoSEQ multiplex PCR. The sample has 700,000 or so clones, 70% to 90% seen once. The same data also contributed to another study, on human thymus T cells.

Sequencing was performed on thymocytes. The receptors here all came from a girl in the first two years of life with a congenital heart defect. Each CDR3 is given with its conserved first and last residue. D genes are given only for firm matches. The listing skips clone size in some rows; elsewhere it reads once, few, many or a size class.

size,J,V,D,DNA,CDR3
NA,TRBJ1-2,TRBV20-1,TRBD1,TGCAGTGCCCCCGGACAGGCCTACACCTTC,CSAPGQAYTF
NA,TRBJ2-7,TRBV5-6,NA,TGTGCCAGCAACCCGCCCGGGGGTCAATCCTACGAGCAGTACTTC,CASNPPGGQSYEQYF
NA,TRBJ2-1,TRBV5-1,NA,TGCGCCAGCAGTTGGGGGGTCACCGTCGATGAGCAGTTCTTC,CASSWGVTVDEQFF
NA,TRBJ1-1,TRBV7-8,NA,TGTGCCAGCAGCTTGGCCTCTGAAGCTTTCTTT,CASSLASEAFF
NA,TRBJ1-1,TRBV7-9,TRBD1,TGTGCCAGCAGCCTGCTGTCGAATAACAGGGGCACTGAAGCTTTCTTT,CASSLLSNNRGTEAFF
few,TRBJ1-4,TRBV4-1,TRBD1,TGCGCCAGCAGCCAACACACAGGGGGGGGGACTAATGAAAAACTGTTTTTT,CASSQHTGGGTNEKLFF
NA,TRBJ2-5,TRBV9,NA,TGTGCCAGCAGCGTAGGCGGGGAGACCCAGTACTTC,CASSVGGETQYF
NA,TRBJ2-7,TRBV12-5,TRBD1,TGTGCTAGTGGTTACCTTGGGACAGGGAAATACGAGCAGTACTTC,CASGYLGTGKYEQYF
NA,TRBJ1-3,TRBV10-3,NA,TGTGCCATCAGTAAGGAGGGGACGCCTGGAAACACCATATATTTT,CAISKEGTPGNTIYF
NA,TRBJ1-4,TRBV5-1,NA,TGCGCCAGCAGCTGGGCGCCGAAGCCTGGGGGCGAAAAACTGTTTTTT,CASSWAPKPGGEKLFF
NA,TRBJ2-7,TRBV20-1,NA,TGCAGTGCTAGGGCGGCCTACGAGCAGTACTTC,CSARAAYEQYF
NA,TRBJ1-2,TRBV6-1,NA,TGTGCCAGCAGCGCCCGGGGGGCGCCTTATGGCTACACCTTC,CASSARGAPYGYTF
NA,TRBJ2-3,TRBV28,NA,TGTGCCAGCAGTTTAGTGCAGGGTGGCACAGATACGCAGTATTTT,CASSLVQGGTDTQYF
NA,TRBJ2-7,TRBV5-6,NA,TGTGCCAGCAAATTTTATGGCGGTTCAGAGCCCCAGCAGTACTTC,CASKFYGGSEPQQYF
once,TRBJ1-3,TRBV18,NA,TGTGCCAGCTCACCAGTGCCAACGAGGGGAAACACCATATATTTT,CASSPVPTRGNTIYF
NA,TRBJ2-5,TRBV28,TRBD1,TGTGCCAGCAGTTTTGCCGGGACAGGGTCCCAAGAGACCCAGTACTTC,CASSFAGTGSQETQYF
NA,TRBJ1-1,TRBV27,NA,TGTGCCAGCAGTTTCGGGTCGAGGGGGATCATGAACACTGAAGCTTTCTTT,CASSFGSRGIMNTEAFF
NA,TRBJ2-7,TRBV30,NA,TGTGCCTGGAGTAACAGGGAGGGTGGTGGCTACGAGCAGTACTTC,CAWSNREGGGYEQYF
NA,TRBJ2-2,TRBV5-1,NA,TGCGCCAGCAGCTTGGGATTTAGCGCGAAAAACACCGGGGAGCTGTTTTTT,CASSLGFSAKNTGELFF
NA,TRBJ1-1,TRBV14,NA,TGTGCCAGCAGCCAAGGTTCGTCCCTAACGGAAACCCGAGGCGGCACTGAAGCTTTCTTT,CASSQGSSLTETRGGTEAFF
NA,TRBJ1-1,TRBV2,TRBD1,TGTGCCAGCAGGAGGACAGGGGGCACTGAAGCTTTCTTT,CASRRTGGTEAFF
once,TRBJ2-2,TRBV28,TRBD1,TGTGCCAGCAGTACCCGGGACAGGCGATCCCTGTTACACCCCGGGGAGCTGTTTTTT,CASSTRDRRSLLHPGELFF
NA,TRBJ2-4,TRBV27,TRBD1,TGTGCCAGCAGTCTGGGACAGGGGGGTATTTTTGCCAAAAACATTCAGTACTTC,CASSLGQGGIFAKNIQYF
NA,TRBJ1-5,TRBV15,NA,TGTGCCACCAGCAGCCTCGGGGCAGGGGCGGTACATCAGCCCCAGCATTTT,CATSSLGAGAVHQPQHF
NA,TRBJ1-1,TRBV28,TRBD1,TGTGCCAGCAACTCAGATGACAGGGTTGGCACTGAAGCTTTCTTT,CASNSDDRVGTEAFF
NA,TRBJ2-2,TRBV29-1,NA,TGCAGCGTTGCCAGGCAGGGTTACACCGGGGAGCTGTTTTTT,CSVARQGYTGELFF
NA,TRBJ2-3,TRBV5-1,NA,TGCGCCAGCATAAACGGGGATGGGACAGATACGCAGTATTTT,CASINGDGTDTQYF
NA,TRBJ1-2,TRBV7-9,NA,TGTGCCAGCAGCTTAGTTTTTGGTGATAACGGTGGCTACACCTTC,CASSLVFGDNGGYTF
NA,TRBJ2-7,TRBV11-2,TRBD1,TGTGCCAGCAGCTTAGAAAGGGACAGGGGGCGGGAAAGCCCCTACGAGCAGTACTTC,CASSLERDRGRESPYEQYF
NA,TRBJ1-1,TRBV5-4,NA,TGTGCCAGCAGCTTGGAGAGGATGGCAGTTGAAGCTTTCTTT,CASSLERMAVEAFF
few,TRBJ2-5,TRBV14,NA,TGTGCCAGCAGCCAAGATCGGGGTGTTAAGGAAAGAGAGACCCAGTACTTC,CASSQDRGVKERETQYF
once,TRBJ1-6,TRBV5-1,NA,TGCGCCAGCAGCTTCCGGACAGAGCCCTTCTATAATTCACCCCTCCACTTT,CASSFRTEPFYNSPLHF
NA,TRBJ2-7,TRBV6-5,NA,TGTGCCAGCGGGGCGTTATACGAGCAGTACTTC,CASGALYEQYF
NA,TRBJ1-3,TRBV6-6,NA,TGTGCCAGCAGTTATCAGGTCTCTGGAAACACCATATATTTT,CASSYQVSGNTIYF
NA,TRBJ2-5,TRBV7-6,TRBD2,TGTGCCAGCAGCTCCCTTCCGCCCAAAGGGCGGGGGGTGGAAGAGACCCAGTACTTC,CASSSLPPKGRGVEETQYF
NA,TRBJ1-2,TRBV5-5,NA,TGTGCCAGCAGCTTTCATCTAGTCGTCTACACCTTC,CASSFHLVVYTF
NA,TRBJ1-1,TRBV14,NA,TGTGCCAGCAGCCGAGGGTTGGACACTGAAGCTTTCTTT,CASSRGLDTEAFF
NA,TRBJ1-5,TRBV11-2,TRBD1,TGTGCCAGCAGCTTAAATTCCCAGGGGGCCTGTCAGCCCCAGCATTTT,CASSLNSQGACQPQHF
NA,TRBJ2-3,TRBV6-5,TRBD2,TGTGCCAGCAGTTACCACGGGGGGAACACAGATACGCAGTATTTT,CASSYHGGNTDTQYF
NA,TRBJ2-5,TRBV4-3,TRBD2,TGCGCCAGCAGCCAGAGGGTCCCCGGGACTAGCGAAGAGACCCAGTACTTC,CASSQRVPGTSEETQYF